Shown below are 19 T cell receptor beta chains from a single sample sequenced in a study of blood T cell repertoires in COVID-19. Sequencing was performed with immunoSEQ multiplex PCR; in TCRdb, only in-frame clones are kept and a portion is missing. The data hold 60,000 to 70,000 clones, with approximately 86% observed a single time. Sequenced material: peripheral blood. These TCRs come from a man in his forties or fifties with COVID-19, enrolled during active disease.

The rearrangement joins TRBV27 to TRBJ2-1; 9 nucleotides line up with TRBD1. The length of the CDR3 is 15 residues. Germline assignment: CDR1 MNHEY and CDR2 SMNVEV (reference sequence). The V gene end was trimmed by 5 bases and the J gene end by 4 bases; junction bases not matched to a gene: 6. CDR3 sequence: CASSPQTGGYNEQFF. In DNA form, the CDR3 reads TGTGCCAGCAGTCCCCAGACAGGGGGGTACAATGAGCAGTTCTTC.

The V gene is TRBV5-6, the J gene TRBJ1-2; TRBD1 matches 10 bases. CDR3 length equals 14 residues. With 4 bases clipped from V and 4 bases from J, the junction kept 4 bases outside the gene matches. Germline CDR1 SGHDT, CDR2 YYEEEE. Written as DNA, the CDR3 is TGTGCCAGCAGCCCTGGACAGGGGGGCTATGGCTACACCTTC. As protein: CASSPGQGGYGYTF. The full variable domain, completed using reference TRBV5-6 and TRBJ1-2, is DAGVTQSPTHLIKTRGQQVTLRCSPKSGHDTVSWYQQALGQGPQFIFQYYEEEERQRGNFPDRFSGHQFPNYSSELNVNALLLGDSALYLCASSPGQGGYGYTFGSGTRLTVV.

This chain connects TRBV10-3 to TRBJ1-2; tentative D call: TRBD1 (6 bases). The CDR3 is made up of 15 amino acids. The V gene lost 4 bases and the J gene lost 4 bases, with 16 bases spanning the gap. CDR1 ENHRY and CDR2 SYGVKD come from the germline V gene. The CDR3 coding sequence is TGTGCCATCAGTGGGGGAGGGGGTAGTGGCTATGGCTACACCTTC. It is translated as CAISGGGGSGYGYTF.

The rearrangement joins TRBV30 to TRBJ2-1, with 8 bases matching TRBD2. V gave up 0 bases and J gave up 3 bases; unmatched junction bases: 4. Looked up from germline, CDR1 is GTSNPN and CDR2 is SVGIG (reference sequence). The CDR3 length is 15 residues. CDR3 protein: CAWSVVRGGYNEQFF. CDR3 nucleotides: TGTGCCTGGAGTGTAGTTCGGGGGGGCTACAATGAGCAGTTCTTC.

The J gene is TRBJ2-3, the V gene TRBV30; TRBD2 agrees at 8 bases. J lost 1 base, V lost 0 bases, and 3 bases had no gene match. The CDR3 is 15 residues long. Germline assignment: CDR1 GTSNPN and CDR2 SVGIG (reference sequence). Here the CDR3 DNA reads TGTGCCTGGAGTGTAGGCGGGGGGCGCACAGATACGCAGTATTTT. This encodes CAWSVGGGRTDTQYF.

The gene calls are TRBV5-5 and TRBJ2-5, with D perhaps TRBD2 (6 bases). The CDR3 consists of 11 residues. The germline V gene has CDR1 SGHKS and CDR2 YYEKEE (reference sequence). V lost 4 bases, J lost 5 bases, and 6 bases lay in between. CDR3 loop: CASSREETQYF. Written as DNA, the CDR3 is TGTGCCAGCAGCCGGGAGGAGACCCAGTACTTC.

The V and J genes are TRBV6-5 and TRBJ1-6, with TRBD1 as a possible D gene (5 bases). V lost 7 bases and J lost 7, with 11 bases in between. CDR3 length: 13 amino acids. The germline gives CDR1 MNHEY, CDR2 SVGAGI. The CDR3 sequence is CASTGTGNSPLHF. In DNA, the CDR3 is TGTGCCAGCACCGGAACAGGAAATTCACCCCTCCACTTT.

For the CDR3, the DNA is TGTGCCAGCAGTTACTCCGGGGGAGCTTTCTTT. Protein product: CASSYSGGAFF. The chain employs TRBV6-6 and TRBJ1-1, with D possibly being TRBD1 (5 bases). With 0 bases removed from V and 10 bases from J, the gap between germline ends came to 6 bases. The germline CDR1 and CDR2 sequences are MNHNY and SVGAGI (reference sequence). CDR3 length: 11 amino acids.

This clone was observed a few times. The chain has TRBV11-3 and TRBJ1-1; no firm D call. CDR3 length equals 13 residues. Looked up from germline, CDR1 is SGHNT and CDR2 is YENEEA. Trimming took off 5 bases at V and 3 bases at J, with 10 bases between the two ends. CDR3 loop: CASSTRWDTEAFF. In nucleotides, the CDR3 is TGTGCCAGCAGCACCAGGTGGGACACTGAAGCTTTCTTT.

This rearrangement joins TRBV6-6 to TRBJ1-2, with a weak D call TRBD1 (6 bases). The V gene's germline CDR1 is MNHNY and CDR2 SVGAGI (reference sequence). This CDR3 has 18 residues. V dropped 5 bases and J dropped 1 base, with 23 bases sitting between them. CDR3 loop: CASSRPPGGRGDNYGYTF. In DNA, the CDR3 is TGTGCCAGCAGTCGTCCTCCGGGGGGGCGCGGGGATAACTATGGCTACACCTTC.

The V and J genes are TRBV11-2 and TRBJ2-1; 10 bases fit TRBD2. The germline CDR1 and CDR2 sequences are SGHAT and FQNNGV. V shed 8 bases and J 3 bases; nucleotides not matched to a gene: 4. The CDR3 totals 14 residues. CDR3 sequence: CASAGLADYNEQFF. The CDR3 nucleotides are TGTGCCAGCGCCGGACTAGCGGACTACAATGAGCAGTTCTTC. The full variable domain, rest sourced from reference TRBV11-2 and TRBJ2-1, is EAGVAQSPRYKIIEKRQSVAFWCNPISGHATLYWYQQILGQGPKLLIQFQNNGVVDDSQLPKDRFSAERLKGVDSTLKIQPAKLEDSAVYLCASAGLADYNEQFFGPGTRLTVL.

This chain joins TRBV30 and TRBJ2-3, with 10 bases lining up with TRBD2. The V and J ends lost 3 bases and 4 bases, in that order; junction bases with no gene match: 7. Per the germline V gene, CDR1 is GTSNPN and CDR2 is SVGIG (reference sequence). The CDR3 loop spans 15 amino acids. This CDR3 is CAWRVSGGVADTQYF. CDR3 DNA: TGTGCCTGGAGGGTGAGCGGGGGGGTCGCAGATACGCAGTATTTT.

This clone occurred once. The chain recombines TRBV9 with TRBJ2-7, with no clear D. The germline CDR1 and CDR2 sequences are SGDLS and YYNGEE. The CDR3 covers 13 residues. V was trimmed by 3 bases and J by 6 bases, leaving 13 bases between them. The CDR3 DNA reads TGTGCCAGCAGCGGACTCGATTTTGGCGAGCAGTACTTC. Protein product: CASSGLDFGEQYF.

The CDR3 sequence: CASSLSGTNTGELFF. DNA of the CDR3: TGTGCCAGCAGCCTGTCAGGGACGAACACCGGGGAGCTGTTTTTT. The chain links TRBV9 to TRBJ2-2; the D gene is possibly TRBD1 (5 bases). CDR3 length equals 15 residues. V lost 4 bases and J 0 bases, leaving 10 bases between the germline ends. Germline V gene lookup returns CDR1 SGDLS and CDR2 YYNGEE.

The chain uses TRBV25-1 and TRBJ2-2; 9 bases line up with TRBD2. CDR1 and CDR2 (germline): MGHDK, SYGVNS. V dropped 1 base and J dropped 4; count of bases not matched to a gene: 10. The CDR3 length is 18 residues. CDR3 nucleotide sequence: TGTGCCAGCAGTGAATGGAAAGCGGGGGGCCGGGGCACCGGGGAGCTGTTTTTT. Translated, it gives CASSEWKAGGRGTGELFF.

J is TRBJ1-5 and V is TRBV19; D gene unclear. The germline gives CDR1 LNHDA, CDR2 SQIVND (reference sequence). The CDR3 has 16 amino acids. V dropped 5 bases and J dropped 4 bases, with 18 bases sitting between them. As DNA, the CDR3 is TGTGCCAGTAGTCCCCGCCTAAGTGGCGGTAATCAGCCCCAGCATTTT. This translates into CASSPRLSGGNQPQHF.

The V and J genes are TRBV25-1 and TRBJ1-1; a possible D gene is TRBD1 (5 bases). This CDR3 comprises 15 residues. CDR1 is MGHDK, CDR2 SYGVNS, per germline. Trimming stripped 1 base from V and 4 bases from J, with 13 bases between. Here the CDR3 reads CASSEWEGGGTEAFF. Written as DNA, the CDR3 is TGTGCCAGCAGTGAATGGGAGGGCGGGGGCACTGAAGCTTTCTTT.

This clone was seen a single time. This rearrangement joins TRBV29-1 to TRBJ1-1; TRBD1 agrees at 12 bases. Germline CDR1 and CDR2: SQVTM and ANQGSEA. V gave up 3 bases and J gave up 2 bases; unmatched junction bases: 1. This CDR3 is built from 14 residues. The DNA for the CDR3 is TGCAGCGTTGAGGGACAGGGGGCCAACACTGAAGCTTTCTTT. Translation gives CSVEGQGANTEAFF.

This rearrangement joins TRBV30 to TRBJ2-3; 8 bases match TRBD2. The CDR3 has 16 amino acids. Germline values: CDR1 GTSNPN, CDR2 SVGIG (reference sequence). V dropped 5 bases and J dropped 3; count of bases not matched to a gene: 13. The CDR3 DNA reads TGTGCCTGGTCCCTAGGGCGGGGGGTTAGGACAGATACGCAGTATTTT. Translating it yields CAWSLGRGVRTDTQYF.